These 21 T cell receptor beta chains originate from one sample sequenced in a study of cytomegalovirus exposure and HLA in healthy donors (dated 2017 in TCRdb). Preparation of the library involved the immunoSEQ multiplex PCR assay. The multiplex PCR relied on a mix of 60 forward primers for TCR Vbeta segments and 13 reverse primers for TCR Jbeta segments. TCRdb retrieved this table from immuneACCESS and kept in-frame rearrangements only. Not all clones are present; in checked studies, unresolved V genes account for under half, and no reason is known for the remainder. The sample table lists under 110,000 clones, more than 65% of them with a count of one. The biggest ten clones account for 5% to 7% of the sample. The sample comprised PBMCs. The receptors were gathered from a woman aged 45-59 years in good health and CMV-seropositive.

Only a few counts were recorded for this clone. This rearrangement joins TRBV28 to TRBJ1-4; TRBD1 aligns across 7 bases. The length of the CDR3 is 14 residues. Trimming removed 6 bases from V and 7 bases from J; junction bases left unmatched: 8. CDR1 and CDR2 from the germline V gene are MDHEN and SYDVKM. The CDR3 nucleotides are TGTGCCAGCAGCCAGACAGGGCGGGGTGAAAAACTGTTTTTT. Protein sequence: CASSQTGRGEKLFF.

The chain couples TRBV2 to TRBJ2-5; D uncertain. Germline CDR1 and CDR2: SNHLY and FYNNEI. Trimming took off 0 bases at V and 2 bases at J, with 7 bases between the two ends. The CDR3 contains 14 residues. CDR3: CASSEAVRQETQYF. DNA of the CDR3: TGTGCCAGCAGTGAAGCGGTGCGGCAAGAGACCCAGTACTTC. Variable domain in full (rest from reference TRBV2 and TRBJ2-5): EPEVTQTPSHQVTQMGQEVILRCVPISNHLYFYWYRQILGQKVEFLVSFYNNEISEKSEIFDDQFSVERPDGSNFTLKIRSTKLEDSAMYFCASSEAVRQETQYFGPGTRLLVL.

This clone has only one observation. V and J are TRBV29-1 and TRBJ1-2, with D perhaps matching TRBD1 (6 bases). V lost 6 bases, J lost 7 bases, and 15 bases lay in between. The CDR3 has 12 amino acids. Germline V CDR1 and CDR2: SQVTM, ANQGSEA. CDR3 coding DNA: TGCAGCGTCCAAGGGGGGGGTGTTGGCTACACCTTC. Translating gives CSVQGGGVGYTF.

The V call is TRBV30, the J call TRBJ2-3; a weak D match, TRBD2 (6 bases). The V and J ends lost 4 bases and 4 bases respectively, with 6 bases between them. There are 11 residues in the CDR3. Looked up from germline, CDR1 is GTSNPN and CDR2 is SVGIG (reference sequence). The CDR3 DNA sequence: TGTGCCTGGACGGGAGCAGATACGCAGTATTTT. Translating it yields CAWTGADTQYF.

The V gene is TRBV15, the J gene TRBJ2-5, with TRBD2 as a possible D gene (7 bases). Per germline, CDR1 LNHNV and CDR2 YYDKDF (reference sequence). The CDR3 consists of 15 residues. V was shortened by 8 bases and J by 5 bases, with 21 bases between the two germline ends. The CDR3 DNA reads TGTGCCACCGGAGGAGGGTGGGGGGGCTGGGAGACCCAGTACTTC. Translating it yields CATGGGWGGWETQYF.

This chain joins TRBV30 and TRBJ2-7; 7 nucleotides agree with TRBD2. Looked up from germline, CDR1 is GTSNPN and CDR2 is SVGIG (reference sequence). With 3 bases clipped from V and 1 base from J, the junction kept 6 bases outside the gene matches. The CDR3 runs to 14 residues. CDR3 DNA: TGTGCCTGGAGCGGGGGGATCGGGTCCTACGAGCAGTACTTC. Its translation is CAWSGGIGSYEQYF.

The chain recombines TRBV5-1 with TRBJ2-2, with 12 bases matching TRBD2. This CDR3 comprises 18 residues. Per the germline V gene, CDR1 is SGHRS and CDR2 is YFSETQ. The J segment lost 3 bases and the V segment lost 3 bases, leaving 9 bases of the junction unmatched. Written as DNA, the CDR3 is TGCGCCAGCAGCTCCGGACTAGCGGGGTTAACCGACACCGGGGAGCTGTTTTTT. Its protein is CASSSGLAGLTDTGELFF.

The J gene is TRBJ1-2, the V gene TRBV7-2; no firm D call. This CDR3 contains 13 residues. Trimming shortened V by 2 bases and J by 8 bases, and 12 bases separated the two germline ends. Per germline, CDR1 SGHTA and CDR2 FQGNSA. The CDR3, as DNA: TGTGCCAGCAGCTTAATCCGGGGAGGAGGCTACACCTTC. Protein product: CASSLIRGGGYTF.

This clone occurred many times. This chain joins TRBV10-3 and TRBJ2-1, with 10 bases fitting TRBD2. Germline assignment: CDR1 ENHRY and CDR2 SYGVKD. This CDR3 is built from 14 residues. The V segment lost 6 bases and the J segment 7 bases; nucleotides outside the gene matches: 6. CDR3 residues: CAIRSGGVGNEQFF. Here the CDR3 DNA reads TGTGCCATCAGAAGCGGGGGGGTTGGGAATGAGCAGTTCTTC.

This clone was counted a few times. CDR3 residues: CASSYSGTGSGYTF. DNA of the CDR3: TGTGCCAGCAGTTACTCCGGGACAGGGTCGGGCTACACCTTC. This chain uses TRBV6-6 with TRBJ1-2; 9 nucleotides line up with TRBD1. V shed 0 bases and J 8 bases; nucleotides not matched to a gene: 4. The CDR3 consists of 14 residues. Germline values: CDR1 MNHNY, CDR2 SVGAGI (reference sequence).

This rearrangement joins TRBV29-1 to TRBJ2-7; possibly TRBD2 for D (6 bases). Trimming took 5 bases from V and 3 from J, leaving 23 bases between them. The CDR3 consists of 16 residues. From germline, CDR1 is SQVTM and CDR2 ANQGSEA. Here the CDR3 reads CSVRTSSATYLYEQYF. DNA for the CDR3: TGCAGCGTTAGAACTAGCTCAGCGACCTATCTCTACGAGCAGTACTTC.

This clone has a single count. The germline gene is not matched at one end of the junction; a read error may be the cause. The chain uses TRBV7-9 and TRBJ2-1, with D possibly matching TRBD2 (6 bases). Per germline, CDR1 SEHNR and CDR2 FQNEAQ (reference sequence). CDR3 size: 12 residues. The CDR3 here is CSSSPPGDEQFF. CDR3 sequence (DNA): TGTTCCAGCAGCCCCCCGGGGGATGAGCAGTTCTTC. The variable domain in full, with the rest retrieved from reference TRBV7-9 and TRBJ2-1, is DTGVSQNPRHKITKRGQNVTFRCDPISEHNRLYWYRQTLGQGPEFLTYFQNEAQLEKSRLLSDRFSAERPKGSFSTLEIQRTEQGDSAMYLCSSSPPGDEQFFGPGTRLTVL.

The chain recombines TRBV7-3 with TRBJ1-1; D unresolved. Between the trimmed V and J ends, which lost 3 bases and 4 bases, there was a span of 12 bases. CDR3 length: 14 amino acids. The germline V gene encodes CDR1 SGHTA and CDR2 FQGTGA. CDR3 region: CASSLTAGVTEAFF. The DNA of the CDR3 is TGTGCCAGCAGCTTGACTGCCGGGGTCACTGAAGCTTTCTTT. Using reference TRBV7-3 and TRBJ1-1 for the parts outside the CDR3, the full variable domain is GAGVSQTPSNKVTEKGKYVELRCDPISGHTALYWYRQSLGQGPEFLIYFQGTGAADDSGLPNDRFFAVRPEGSVSTLKIQRTERGDSAVYLCASSLTAGVTEAFFGQGTRLTVV.

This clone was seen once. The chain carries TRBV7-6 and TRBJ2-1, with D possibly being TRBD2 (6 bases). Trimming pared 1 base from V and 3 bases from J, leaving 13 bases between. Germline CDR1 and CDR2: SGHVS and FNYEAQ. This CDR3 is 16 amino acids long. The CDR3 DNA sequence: TGTGCCAGCAGCTTAGAAGGCGGGGCAATCTACAATGAGCAGTTCTTC. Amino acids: CASSLEGGAIYNEQFF.

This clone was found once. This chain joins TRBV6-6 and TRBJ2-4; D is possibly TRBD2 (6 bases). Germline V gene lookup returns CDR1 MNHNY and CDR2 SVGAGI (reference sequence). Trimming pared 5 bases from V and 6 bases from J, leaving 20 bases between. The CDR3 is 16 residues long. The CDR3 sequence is CASSTRGGAGGNIQYF. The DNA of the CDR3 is TGTGCCAGCAGTACCCGAGGAGGGGCGGGTGGAAACATTCAGTACTTC.

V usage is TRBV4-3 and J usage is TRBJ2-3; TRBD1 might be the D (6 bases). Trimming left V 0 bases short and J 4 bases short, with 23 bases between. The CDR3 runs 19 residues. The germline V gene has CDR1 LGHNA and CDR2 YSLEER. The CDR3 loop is CASSQEGGQPIVHPDTQYF. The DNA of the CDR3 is TGCGCCAGCAGCCAAGAAGGAGGACAGCCTATAGTTCACCCAGATACGCAGTATTTT.

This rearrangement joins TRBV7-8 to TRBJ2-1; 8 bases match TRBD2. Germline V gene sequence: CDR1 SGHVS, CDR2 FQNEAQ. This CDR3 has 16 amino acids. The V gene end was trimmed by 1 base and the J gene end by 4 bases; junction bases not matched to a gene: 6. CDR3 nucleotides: TGTGCCAGCAGCTTAGGGGTAGCGGGGAGATACAATGAGCAGTTCTTC. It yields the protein CASSLGVAGRYNEQFF. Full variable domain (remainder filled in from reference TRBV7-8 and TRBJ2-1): GAGVSQSPRYKVAKRGQDVALRCDPISGHVSLFWYQQALGQGPEFLTYFQNEAQLDKSGLPSDRFFAERPEGSVSTLKIQRTQQEDSAVYLCASSLGVAGRYNEQFFGPGTRLTVL.

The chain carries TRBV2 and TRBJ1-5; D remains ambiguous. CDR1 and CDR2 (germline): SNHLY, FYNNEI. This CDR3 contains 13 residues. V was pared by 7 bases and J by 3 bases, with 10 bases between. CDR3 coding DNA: TGTGCCAGCAATGCGGGCACCAATCAGCCCCAGCATTTT. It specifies CASNAGTNQPQHF.

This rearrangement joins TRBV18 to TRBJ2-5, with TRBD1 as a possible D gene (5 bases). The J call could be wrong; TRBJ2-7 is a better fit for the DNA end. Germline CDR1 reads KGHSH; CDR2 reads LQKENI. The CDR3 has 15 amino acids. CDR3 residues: CASSPSQDLVDEQYF. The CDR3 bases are TGTGCCAGCTCACCATCACAGGACCTAGTAGACGAGCAGTACTTC.

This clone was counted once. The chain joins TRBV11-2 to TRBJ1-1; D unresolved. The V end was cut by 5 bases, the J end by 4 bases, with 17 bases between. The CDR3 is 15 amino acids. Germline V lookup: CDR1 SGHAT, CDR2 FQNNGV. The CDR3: CASSPLGRSFTEAFF. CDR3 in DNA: TGTGCCAGCAGCCCGTTAGGGAGGTCGTTCACTGAAGCTTTCTTT.

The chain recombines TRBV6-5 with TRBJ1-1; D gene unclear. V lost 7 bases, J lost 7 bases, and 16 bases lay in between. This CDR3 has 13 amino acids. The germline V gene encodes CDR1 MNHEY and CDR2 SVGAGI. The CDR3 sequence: CASIGLSSGEAFF. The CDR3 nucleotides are TGTGCCAGCATCGGGTTATCTTCCGGTGAAGCTTTCTTT.